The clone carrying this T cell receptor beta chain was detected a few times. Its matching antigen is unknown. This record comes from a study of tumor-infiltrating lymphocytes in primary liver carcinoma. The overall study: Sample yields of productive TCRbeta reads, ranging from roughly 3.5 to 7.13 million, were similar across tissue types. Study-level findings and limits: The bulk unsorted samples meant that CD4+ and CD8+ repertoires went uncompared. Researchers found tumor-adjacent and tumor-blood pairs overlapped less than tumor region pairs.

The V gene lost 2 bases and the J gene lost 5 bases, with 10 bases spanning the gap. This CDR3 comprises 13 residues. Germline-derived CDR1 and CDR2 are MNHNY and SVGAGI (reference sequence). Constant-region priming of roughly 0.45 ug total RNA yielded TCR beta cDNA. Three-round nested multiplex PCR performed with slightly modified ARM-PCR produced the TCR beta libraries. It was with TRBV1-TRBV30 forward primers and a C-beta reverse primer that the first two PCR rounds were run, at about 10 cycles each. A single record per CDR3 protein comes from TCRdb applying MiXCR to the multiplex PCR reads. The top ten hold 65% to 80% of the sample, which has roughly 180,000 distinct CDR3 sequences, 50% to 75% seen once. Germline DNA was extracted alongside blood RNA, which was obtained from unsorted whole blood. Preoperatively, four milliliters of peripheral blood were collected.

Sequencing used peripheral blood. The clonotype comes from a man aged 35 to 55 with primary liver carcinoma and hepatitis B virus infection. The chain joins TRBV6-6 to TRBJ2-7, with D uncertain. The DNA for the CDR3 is TGTGCCAGCAGTTACCTGAGTCTCCACGAGCAGTACTTC. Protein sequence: CASSYLSLHEQYF.